Listed below are T cell receptor beta chains from one sample, sequenced in a study of blood T cell repertoires in COVID-19. Assay used: immunoSEQ multiplex PCR; TCRdb lists only in-frame clones, some missing. Among 250,000 or so clones listed, 84% were seen once. Material for sequencing was peripheral blood. These receptors all come from a woman aged 40 to 49 who had recovered from COVID-19. CDR3s include the opening cysteine and the closing phenylalanine or tryptophan. Each record gives: CDR3 length, clone size, V gene, J gene, D gene, CDR3 protein, CDR3 DNA. The D gene is left open where the match is weak. Clone size is stated in some rows and not others, as once, few, many or a class when expanded.

14,.,TRBV7-3,TRBJ2-3,TRBD1,CASSSQGAQDTQYF,TGTGCCAGCAGCTCCCAGGGGGCGCAAGATACGCAGTATTTT
15,.,TRBV5-1,TRBJ1-1,.,CASSQDSAEDTEAFF,TGCGCCAGCAGCCAGGACAGCGCTGAGGACACTGAAGCTTTCTTT
14,.,TRBV5-1,TRBJ1-2,TRBD1,CASSFGTVSYGYTF,TGCGCCAGCAGCTTCGGGACAGTGTCCTATGGCTACACCTTC
16,.,TRBV2,TRBJ1-3,.,CASTEAGDSSGNTIYF,TGTGCCAGCACCGAGGCGGGGGATTCGTCTGGAAACACCATATATTTT
14,.,TRBV14,TRBJ2-3,.,CASSLGWGTDTQYF,TGTGCCAGCAGCCTCGGGTGGGGCACAGATACGCAGTATTTT
15,.,TRBV9,TRBJ1-6,TRBD1,CASSGQGQGNSPLHF,TGTGCCAGCAGCGGGCAGGGACAGGGAAATTCACCCCTCCACTTT
17,.,TRBV11-2,TRBJ2-7,.,CASSDPRGAVVIYEQYF,TGTGCCAGCAGCGACCCCAGGGGAGCCGTAGTTATCTACGAGCAGTACTTC
13,.,TRBV2,TRBJ1-5,.,CASSESSNQPQHF,TGTGCCAGCAGTGAATCGAGCAATCAGCCCCAGCATTTT
15,.,TRBV2,TRBJ2-5,.,CASSAESQGQETQYF,TGTGCCAGCAGTGCGGAGAGTCAGGGACAAGAGACCCAGTACTTC
14,.,TRBV4-1,TRBJ2-2,.,CASSQTGNTGELFF,TGCGCCAGCAGCCAGACAGGGAACACCGGGGAGCTGTTTTTT
14,.,TRBV11-3,TRBJ2-1,TRBD1,CASSSRTGHNEQFF,TGTGCCAGCAGCTCGCGGACAGGGCACAATGAGCAGTTCTTC
16,few,TRBV9,TRBJ1-3,TRBD1,CASSVAIQGAGNTIYF,TGTGCCAGCAGCGTAGCGATACAGGGGGCTGGAAACACCATATATTTT
18,.,TRBV11-3,TRBJ2-1,.,CASSNPRRPAGSYNEQFF,TGTGCCAGCAGCAACCCCAGGAGGCCTGCGGGCTCCTACAATGAGCAGTTCTTC
14,.,TRBV10-2,TRBJ2-7,.,CASSLLYASGEQYF,TGCGCCAGCAGCTTGCTTTACGCCTCAGGGGAGCAGTACTTC
14,few,TRBV2,TRBJ2-5,.,CASRREVGQETQYF,TGTGCCAGCCGCAGGGAAGTTGGCCAAGAGACCCAGTACTTC
14,.,TRBV11-2,TRBJ1-4,.,CASSHGQFNEKLFF,TGTGCCAGCAGCCATGGACAGTTTAATGAAAAACTGTTTTTT
15,.,TRBV9,TRBJ2-1,TRBD2,CASSGRAGLQYEQFF,TGTGCCAGCAGCGGTAGAGCGGGGTTGCAATATGAGCAGTTCTTC
13,.,TRBV7-3,TRBJ2-3,.,CASTRNPGDTQYF,TGTGCCAGCACCCGAAATCCAGGTGATACGCAGTATTTT
13,.,TRBV7-9,TRBJ1-1,TRBD1,CASSRGQVAEAFF,TGTGCCAGCAGCCGGGGACAGGTGGCTGAAGCTTTCTTT
15,.,TRBV2,TRBJ2-6,.,CASSEILPGANVLTF,TGTGCCAGCAGTGAAATCCTACCCGGGGCCAACGTCCTGACTTTC
13,.,TRBV11-3,TRBJ2-2,.,CASSGGATGELFF,TGTGCCAGCAGCGGGGGGGCTACCGGGGAGCTGTTTTTT
15,.,TRBV7-9,TRBJ2-7,TRBD1,CASSSTGTGSYEQYF,TGTGCCAGCAGCTCAACCGGGACAGGGTCCTACGAGCAGTACTTC
15,.,TRBV29-1,TRBJ2-3,TRBD1,CSVAGTGTSTDTQYF,TGCAGCGTCGCGGGGACAGGAACTAGCACAGATACGCAGTATTTT
12,.,TRBV2,TRBJ1-2,.,CASSSTNYGYTF,TGTGCCAGCAGCTCTACTAACTATGGCTACACCTTC
16,.,TRBV5-1,TRBJ2-2,TRBD2,CASSLLAGVNTGELFF,TGCGCCAGCAGCCTACTAGCGGGGGTGAACACCGGGGAGCTGTTTTTT
17,.,TRBV6-1,TRBJ1-1,TRBD1,CASSERGTGALNTEAFF,TGTGCCAGCAGTGAAAGGGGGACAGGGGCCCTGAACACTGAAGCTTTCTTT
14,few,TRBV28,TRBJ1-2,TRBD1,CASSPLDRANGYTF,TGTGCCAGCAGCCCTCTGGACAGGGCTAATGGCTACACCTTC
13,.,TRBV6-5,TRBJ1-2,.,CASRLTGIYGYTF,TGTGCCAGCAGGCTGACAGGAATCTATGGCTACACCTTC
16,.,TRBV5-5,TRBJ2-5,.,CASSLAGVSTPKTQYF,TGTGCCAGCAGCTTGGCCGGGGTTAGTACTCCTAAGACCCAGTACTTC
16,.,TRBV7-6,TRBJ2-3,.,CASSSGWTQPTDTQYF,TGTGCCAGCAGCTCCGGGTGGACACAACCCACAGATACGCAGTATTTT
14,.,TRBV2,TRBJ1-5,.,CASSWQTGDQPQHF,TGTGCCAGCAGTTGGCAGACAGGAGACCAGCCCCAGCATTTT
13,.,TRBV6-5,TRBJ1-5,.,CASSISFNQPQHF,TGTGCCAGCAGTATATCCTTCAATCAGCCCCAGCATTTT
15,.,TRBV24-1,TRBJ2-3,TRBD1,CATSDLKQGTDTQYF,TGTGCCACCAGTGATTTAAAACAGGGGACAGATACGCAGTATTTT
16,.,TRBV7-6,TRBJ2-1,TRBD2,CASSPRLLAGGNEQFF,TGTGCCAGCAGCCCTCGTTTATTAGCGGGGGGCAATGAGCAGTTCTTC
15,.,TRBV11-3,TRBJ2-1,TRBD2,CASSGTGLAGARQFF,TGTGCCAGCAGCGGCACTGGACTAGCGGGGGCGAGGCAGTTCTTC
13,few,TRBV19,TRBJ2-7,TRBD1,CASRRDRSYEQYF,TGTGCCAGTCGCCGGGACAGGAGCTACGAGCAGTACTTC
15,.,TRBV5-5,TRBJ1-4,TRBD1,CASSFDRGANEKLFF,TGTGCCAGCAGCTTTGACAGGGGGGCTAATGAAAAACTGTTTTTT
14,.,TRBV6-5,TRBJ1-1,.,CASSPQGWDTEAFF,TGTGCCAGCAGTCCACAGGGTTGGGACACTGAAGCTTTCTTT
14,.,TRBV19,TRBJ2-7,TRBD1,CATRPTGAIYEQYF,TGTGCCACCCGACCGACAGGGGCGATCTACGAGCAGTACTTC
13,.,TRBV19,TRBJ1-6,TRBD1,CASWDRRASPLHF,TGTGCCAGTTGGGACAGACGGGCTTCACCCCTCCACTTT
15,.,TRBV6-5,TRBJ1-5,.,CASSYSSNSNQPQHF,TGTGCCAGCAGTTACTCGAGTAATAGCAATCAGCCCCAGCATTTT
17,few,TRBV5-1,TRBJ2-1,TRBD2,CASSPRGAGGRYNEQFF,TGCGCCAGCAGCCCGAGGGGAGCGGGGGGAAGGTACAATGAGCAGTTCTTC
16,.,TRBV11-3,TRBJ2-7,TRBD1,CASSLDLGTGSHEQYF,TGTGCCAGCAGCTTAGATCTTGGGACAGGGAGCCACGAGCAGTACTTC
13,.,TRBV5-1,TRBJ1-5,.,CASSLGGEQPQHF,TGCGCCAGCAGCTTAGGGGGGGAACAGCCCCAGCATTTT
12,.,TRBV24-1,TRBJ2-5,.,CATSQVGETQYF,TGTGCCACCAGCCAGGTAGGAGAGACCCAGTACTTC
16,.,TRBV6-5,TRBJ2-7,.,CASSYLQGGGGYEQYF,TGTGCCAGCAGTTACCTCCAAGGCGGGGGCGGCTACGAGCAGTACTTC
12,.,TRBV5-6,TRBJ1-5,.,CASSLYNQPQHF,TGTGCCAGCAGCTTGTATAATCAGCCCCAGCATTTT
15,few,TRBV27,TRBJ1-2,.,CASSTIKGNGDGYTF,TGTGCCAGCAGTACCATCAAGGGGAATGGAGATGGCTACACCTTC